This T cell receptor (beta chain) is drawn from a study of control samples from healthy donors and cancer patients. Losses at the gene ends were 6 bases for V and 5 bases for J; bases not matched to a gene: 14. The CDR3 runs to 16 residues. Germline V CDR1 and CDR2: ENHRY, SYGVKD. Method: immunoSEQ multiplex PCR; TCRdb's copy keeps in-frame clones and lacks some. The table includes about 61,000 clones, roughly 90% detected once. The specimen was PBMCs. The chain has TRBV10-3 and TRBJ2-5, with 8 bases identical to TRBD1. This TCR came from a man in his 60s with colorectal cancer. The CDR3 DNA is TGTGCCATCAGCCCCAAGGACAGGGAGGTAGGGGAGACCCAGTACTTC. This gives the protein CAISPKDREVGETQYF.